The 6 T cell receptor beta chains below were found in one sample sequenced in a study of T cell repertoires in cytomegalovirus infection. TCRdb ran MiXCR on the reads and lists one entry per CDR3 protein. Of hundreds of thousands of distinct CDR3 sequences in the sample, around a third were seen once. For these TCRs, the target antigens are not known. The sequenced sample was cultured PBMCs, obtained from culture after CMV antigen stimulation. The receptors were sampled from a human donor in good health (CMV status not recorded). Some clones in this sample may be carry-over from other donors' samples.

Many counts were recorded for this clonotype. The chain carries TRBV6-1 and TRBJ1-5, with D unclear. Per the germline V gene, CDR1 is MNHNS and CDR2 is SASEGT. V gave up 0 bases and J gave up 5 bases, with 5 bases separating them. This CDR3 spans 13 amino acids. CDR3 protein: CASSEAWDQPQHF. The CDR3, as DNA: TGTGCCAGCAGTGAAGCGTGGGATCAGCCCCAGCATTTT.

This chain connects TRBV27 to TRBJ1-1; D not certain. This CDR3 is built from 10 residues. CDR1 MNHEY and CDR2 SMNVEV come from the germline V gene (reference sequence). CDR3 residues: CAVGLSEAFF. The DNA of the CDR3 is TGTGCGGTGGGGTTGTCTGAAGCTTTCTTT.

This clonotype was detected a few times. The chain links TRBV7-2 to TRBJ2-1; 9 nucleotides align to TRBD2. The CDR3 totals 16 residues. The V and J ends lost 1 base and 2 bases, in that order; junction bases with no gene match: 3. Germline V gives CDR1 SGHTA, CDR2 FQGNSA. The chain's CDR3 is CASSLVGTSTYNEQFF. The CDR3 coding sequence is TGTGCCAGCAGCTTAGTTGGGACTAGCACCTACAATGAGCAGTTCTTC.

This clonotype was recorded many times. V is TRBV7-9 and J is TRBJ2-7; no firm D call. The germline V gene has CDR1 SEHNR and CDR2 FQNEAQ (reference sequence). The CDR3 is 14 amino acids. V lost 5 bases and J 7 bases, leaving 18 bases between the germline ends. The CDR3 bases are TGTGCCAGCAGCCCGGATCTGGCGATGAGTGAGCAGTACTTC. It codes for CASSPDLAMSEQYF.

This rearrangement joins TRBV19 to TRBJ2-2; TRBD2 agrees at 10 bases. V was clipped by 4 bases and J by 6 bases; unmatched bases: 11. CDR3 length: 17 amino acids. Germline V CDR1 and CDR2: LNHDA, SQIVND (reference sequence). The CDR3 is CASSTIAGGQWAGELFF. CDR3 bases: TGTGCCAGTAGTACTATAGCGGGAGGCCAATGGGCCGGGGAGCTGTTTTTT. The whole variable domain, filled in from reference TRBV19 and TRBJ2-2, reads DGGITQSPKYLFRKEGQNVTLSCEQNLNHDAMYWYRQDPGQGLRLIYYSQIVNDFQKGDIAEGYSVSREKKESFPLTVTSAQKNPTAFYLCASSTIAGGQWAGELFFGEGSRLTVL.

This clonotype has more than one count but fewer than ten. The V call is TRBV7-8, the J call TRBJ2-5; 9 bases are a match to TRBD2. V shed 6 bases and J 4 bases; nucleotides not matched to a gene: 15. The CDR3 consists of 17 residues. CDR1 SGHVS and CDR2 FQNEAQ come from the germline V gene. The CDR3 region has the DNA TGTGCCAGCAGGAGGGCGGCCGAACTAGCGGGCAGAGAGACCCAGTACTTC. Residues: CASRRAAELAGRETQYF.